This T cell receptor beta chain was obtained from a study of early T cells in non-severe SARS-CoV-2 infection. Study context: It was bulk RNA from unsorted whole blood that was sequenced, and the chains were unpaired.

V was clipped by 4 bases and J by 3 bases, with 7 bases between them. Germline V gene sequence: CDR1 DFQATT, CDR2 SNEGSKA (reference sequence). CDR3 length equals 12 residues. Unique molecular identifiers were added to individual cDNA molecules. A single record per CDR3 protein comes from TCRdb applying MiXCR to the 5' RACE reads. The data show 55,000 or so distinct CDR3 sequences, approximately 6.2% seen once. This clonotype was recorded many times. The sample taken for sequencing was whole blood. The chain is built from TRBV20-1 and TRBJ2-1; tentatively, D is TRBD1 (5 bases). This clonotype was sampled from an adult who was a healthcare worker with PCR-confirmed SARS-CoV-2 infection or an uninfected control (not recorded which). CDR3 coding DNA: TGCAGTGCTAAGGGGAACTACAATGAGCAGTTCTTC. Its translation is CSAKGNYNEQFF.